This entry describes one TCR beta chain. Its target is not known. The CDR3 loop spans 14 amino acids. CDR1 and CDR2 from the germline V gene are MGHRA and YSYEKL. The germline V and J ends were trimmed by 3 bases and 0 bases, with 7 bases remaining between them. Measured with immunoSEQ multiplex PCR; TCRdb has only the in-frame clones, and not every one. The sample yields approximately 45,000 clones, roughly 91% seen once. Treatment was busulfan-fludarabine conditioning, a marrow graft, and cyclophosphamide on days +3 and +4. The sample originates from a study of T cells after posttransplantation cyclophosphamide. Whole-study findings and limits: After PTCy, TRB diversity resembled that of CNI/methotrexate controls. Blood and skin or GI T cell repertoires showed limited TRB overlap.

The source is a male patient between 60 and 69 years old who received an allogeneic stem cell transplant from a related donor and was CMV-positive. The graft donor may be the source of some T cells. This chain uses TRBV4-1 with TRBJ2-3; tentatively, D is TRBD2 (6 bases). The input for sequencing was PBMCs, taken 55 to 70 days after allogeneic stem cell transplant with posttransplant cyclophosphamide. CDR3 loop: CASSQGTSTDTQYF. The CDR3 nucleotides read TGCGCCAGCAGCCAGGGGACTAGCACAGATACGCAGTATTTT.